This is a list of T cell receptor beta chains from one sample in a study of blood T cells in healthy people across ages. TCRdb re-called the 5' RACE reads with MiXCR, one entry per CDR3 protein. Of more than 550,000 distinct CDR3 sequences detected, 22% appear once; the ten largest clones hold about 22%. Sequencing was performed on blood. The source is a man between 65 and 79 years old in good health. Both conserved end residues are part of each CDR3. Each record gives: V gene, J gene, CDR3 protein.

>TRBV3-1|TRBJ1-5
CASSQVLGDGNQPQHF
>TRBV12-3/TRBV12-4|TRBJ1-4
CASSFTGSNEKLFF
>TRBV2|TRBJ2-1
CASSELGQYNEQFF
>TRBV10-2|TRBJ1-1
CASNYRNTEAFF
>TRBV19|TRBJ1-5
CASQQGSYSNQPQHF
>TRBV7-2|TRBJ1-1
CASSAHGVPEAFF
>TRBV15|TRBJ1-1
CATSRDLGGKVVGTEAFF
>TRBV12-3/TRBV12-4|TRBJ2-1
CASSLDPGPNEQFF
>TRBV5-4|TRBJ1-2
CASSLGRGQNTNYGYTF
>TRBV20-1|TRBJ2-3
CSASSRAGVDTQYF
>TRBV20-1|TRBJ2-6
CSAPPLGSGANVLTF
>TRBV7-8|TRBJ2-1
CASSIVAGEQFF
>TRBV5-1|TRBJ1-1
CASSPWDRGLEAFF
>TRBV18|TRBJ2-7
CASSAPGARAYEQYF
>TRBV7-8|TRBJ1-2
CASSSDSYGYTF
>TRBV29-1|TRBJ2-7
CSAGGPGQGSYEQYF
>TRBV5-1|.
CASSLAPVQGTYYEQYF
>TRBV15|TRBJ1-6
CATRSGYNSPLHF
>TRBV11-3|TRBJ1-4
CASSLMVRDRRNEKLFF
>TRBV18|TRBJ1-4
CASSPERSPGGEKLFF
>TRBV20-1|TRBJ2-3
CSARLAGMTDTQYF
>TRBV11-3|TRBJ2-3
CASSPPGRGGDTQYF
>TRBV20-1|TRBJ2-5
CSASRTSAAQETQYF
>TRBV30|TRBJ1-4
CAWMGKAFMEKLFF
>TRBV6-4|TRBJ1-1
CASRQDRDTEAFF
>TRBV9|.
CASSVLDEQFF
>TRBV20-1|TRBJ2-3
CNARDRGVPSDTQYF
>TRBV10-3|TRBJ1-2
CAISERGDYGYTF
>TRBV28|TRBJ1-5
CASSTGQGSNQPQHF
>TRBV12-3/TRBV12-4|TRBJ2-6
CASSLAPPGANVLTF
>TRBV7-9|TRBJ1-1
CASSFTLNTEAFF
>TRBV11-2|TRBJ2-5
CASSLTTSGKGGETQYF
>TRBV6-5|.
CASTNPEGGGETQYF
>TRBV5-6|TRBJ2-2
CASSLLPDTGELFF
>TRBV28|TRBJ1-5
CASSFGQEFQPQHF
>TRBV5-1|TRBJ1-2
CASSLDGTSNYGYTF
>TRBV10-2|TRBJ2-1
CASSVSLAGANNEQFF